Sequencing of this T cell receptor beta chain was carried out in a study of cytomegalovirus exposure and HLA in healthy donors. Findings and limits, study-wide: For presence/absence analyses, sequencing depth was assumed to be roughly uniform across donors.

In the PCR, 60 Vbeta and 13 Jbeta primers were used. Only in-frame clones appear in the TCRdb table, and some are missing; sequencing was by immunoSEQ multiplex PCR. The table records under 150,000 clones, around three quarters of them present only once. Regarding this clone: Its antigen is still unknown.

Nominal health characterized the donors when sampled, though unrecorded immune exposures were likely. V lost 0 bases, J lost 5 bases, and 8 bases lay in between. The CDR3 runs to 13 residues. Germline CDR1 LGHNA, CDR2 YNFKEQ. This TCR was sampled from a woman between 35 and 50 years old in good health and CMV-seropositive. Sample: PBMCs. This rearrangement joins TRBV4-2 to TRBJ2-7; possibly TRBD2 for D (5 bases). The DNA of the CDR3 is TGTGCCAGCAGCCAAGATCCGGGGAACGAGCAGTACTTC. This codes for CASSQDPGNEQYF.